This passage covers 16 T cell receptor beta chains from one sample sequenced in a study of OX40 agonist ivuxolimab in advanced cancers. The library was prepared using the immunoSEQ multiplex PCR assay. TCRdb retrieved this table from immuneACCESS and kept in-frame rearrangements only. Not all clones are present; in checked studies, unresolved V genes account for under half, and no reason is known for the remainder. In this sample the table shows some 59,000 clones, around 83% of which occur a single time. The top ten constitute roughly 2.4% of the sample. Here the sequenced sample was CD4+ or CD8+ T cells sorted from blood, taken in a trial of the OX40 agonist ivuxolimab. The receptors originated from an adult with an advanced solid tumor such as melanoma, head and neck, liver or kidney cancer.

The chain couples TRBV2 to TRBJ1-6; TRBD1 aligns across 7 bases. This CDR3 comprises 12 residues. V gave up 8 bases and J gave up 13 bases; unmatched junction bases: 8. Germline CDR1 and CDR2: SNHLY and FYNNEI. DNA for the CDR3: TGTGCCAGCGCCTCCCCGACAGGGCCCCTCCACTTT. Translation: CASASPTGPLHF.

The chain recombines TRBV11-2 with TRBJ1-2; no clear D gene. V lost 3 bases and J 0 bases, leaving 8 bases between the germline ends. Germline V gene sequence: CDR1 SGHAT, CDR2 FQNNGV. The CDR3 sequence is 14 residues long. The CDR3 DNA follows: TGTGCCAGCAGCTTGCCCCCTACTAACTATGGCTACACCTTC. It specifies CASSLPPTNYGYTF.

The chain employs TRBV7-2 and TRBJ1-1; tentative D call: TRBD1 (6 bases). V lost 3 bases and J lost 0, with 14 bases in between. CDR3 size: 16 residues. Germline assignment: CDR1 SGHTA and CDR2 FQGNSA. The DNA of the CDR3 is TGTGCCAGCAGCTTGGGGGGCGGGACGGTGAACACTGAAGCTTTCTTT. Its protein product is CASSLGGGTVNTEAFF.

V usage is TRBV6-5 and J usage is TRBJ2-3, with TRBD1 matching 8 bases. V gave up 2 bases and J gave up 2 bases; unmatched junction bases: 6. CDR3 size: 16 residues. CDR1 MNHEY and CDR2 SVGAGI come from the germline V gene. This chain's CDR3 is CASSYAGQENTDTQYF. The CDR3 nucleotides are TGTGCCAGCAGTTACGCGGGACAGGAGAACACAGATACGCAGTATTTT.

The genes are TRBV6-1 and TRBJ2-7; D possibly uses TRBD1 or TRBD2 (5 bases each). The V end lost 3 bases, the J end lost 4 bases, and 7 bases lay between the germline ends. The CDR3 covers 12 residues. Looked up from germline, CDR1 is MNHNS and CDR2 is SASEGT. The CDR3 bases are TGTGCCAGCAGTGAGGGACGTTACGAGCAGTACTTC. Encoded protein: CASSEGRYEQYF.

This clone has a single count. The CDR3 DNA follows: TGTGCCAGCAGCCTCAGGACGGCTAATGAAAAACTGTTTTTT. Amino acid sequence: CASSLRTANEKLFF. The chain carries TRBV7-9 and TRBJ1-4, with no clear D. The CDR3 is 14 residues long. The ends were cut back, 5 bases at V and 3 bases at J, with 10 bases in the middle. Germline CDR1 and CDR2: SEHNR and FQNEAQ (reference sequence).

This chain joins TRBV19 and TRBJ1-3; D not resolved. In germline, CDR1 is LNHDA, CDR2 SQIVND (reference sequence). V lost 1 base and J lost 1, with 11 bases in between. CDR3 length: 16 residues. The CDR3, as DNA: TGTGCCAGTAGTATAGGCTTCCCGGGGTCTGGAAACACCATATATTTT. Translating gives CASSIGFPGSGNTIYF.

The chain links TRBV6-1 to TRBJ1-2; D call uncertain. CDR3 length: 11 residues. Germline-derived CDR1 and CDR2 are MNHNS and SASEGT. The germline V and J ends were trimmed by 5 bases and 5 bases, with 6 bases remaining between them. This CDR3 reads CASSYGYGYTF. In nucleotides, the CDR3 is TGTGCCAGCAGTTATGGGTATGGCTACACCTTC.

With regard to this clone: Other DNA sequences in the same sample also yield this CDR3. The chain employs TRBV18 and TRBJ1-1, with D possibly TRBD1 on 6 matching bases. This CDR3 spans 15 amino acids. Trimming took 6 bases from V and 5 from J, leaving 19 bases between them. Germline V gene sequence: CDR1 KGHSH, CDR2 LQKENI. This CDR3 reads CASSPGGGGRTEAFF. The CDR3 bases are TGTGCCAGCTCGCCAGGTGGAGGGGGAAGGACTGAAGCTTTCTTT.

This chain uses TRBV19 with TRBJ1-3; D remains ambiguous. CDR3 length: 15 amino acids. Germline values: CDR1 LNHDA, CDR2 SQIVND (reference sequence). Trimming took off 3 bases at V and 4 bases at J, with 13 bases between the two ends. CDR3 loop: CASSIFRSGGNTIYF. For the CDR3, the DNA is TGTGCCAGTAGTATTTTTAGGTCAGGAGGAAACACCATATATTTT.

The V and J genes are TRBV6-5 and TRBJ1-2; D is ambiguous. CDR3 length: 11 residues. V dropped 3 bases and J dropped 5 bases, with 4 bases sitting between them. Germline V gene sequence: CDR1 MNHEY, CDR2 SVGAGI. The CDR3 here is CASSYGYGYTF. The CDR3 DNA is TGTGCCAGCAGTTATGGGTATGGCTACACCTTC.

This clone was observed a handful of times. The chain carries TRBV6-1 and TRBJ1-6; no clear D gene. V shed 6 bases and J shed 10 bases, with 13 bases lying between them. The CDR3 is 13 amino acids. From germline, CDR1 is MNHNS and CDR2 SASEGT. The CDR3, as DNA: TGTGCCAGCAGCCGGGCCGCGGAGTCACCCCTCCACTTT. It yields the protein CASSRAAESPLHF.

This clone was seen once. The chain links TRBV19 to TRBJ1-5; 11 bases match TRBD1. The CDR3 runs to 19 residues. V was clipped by 5 bases and J by 6 bases; unmatched bases: 18. Germline lookup yields CDR1 LNHDA and CDR2 SQIVND (reference sequence). DNA of the CDR3: TGTGCCAGTAGTCCCTGGACAGGGGGCGCGGGGGAGCATGGTCAGCCCCAGCATTTT. Its translation: CASSPWTGGAGEHGQPQHF.

V and J are TRBV6-4 and TRBJ2-1; unclear D gene. The CDR3 totals 13 residues. V was pared by 2 bases and J by 8 bases, with 10 bases between. The germline V gene has CDR1 MRHNA and CDR2 SNTAGT. The CDR3 DNA reads TGTGCCAGCAGTGACCGACTTTCTCATGAGCAGTTCTTC. This encodes CASSDRLSHEQFF.

V usage is TRBV14 and J usage is TRBJ1-1; D perhaps matches TRBD1 (5 bases). Trimming left V 4 bases short and J 4 bases short, with 13 bases between. The germline V gene encodes CDR1 SGHDN and CDR2 FVKESK. This CDR3 is 14 amino acids long. CDR3 region: CASSPRAGGTEAFF. The CDR3 nucleotides read TGTGCCAGCAGCCCCAGGGCGGGGGGCACTGAAGCTTTCTTT. Variable domain in full (rest from reference TRBV14 and TRBJ1-1): EAGVTQFPSHSVIEKGQTVTLRCDPISGHDNLYWYRRVMGKEIKFLLHFVKESKQDESGMPNNRFLAERTGGTYSTLKVQPAELEDSGVYFCASSPRAGGTEAFFGQGTRLTVV.

The rearrangement uses TRBV15 and TRBJ2-3; TRBD2 agrees at 9 bases. Trimming took 3 bases from V and 3 from J; bases not matched to a gene: 4. The CDR3 extends over 15 amino acids. The V gene's germline CDR1 is LNHNV and CDR2 YYDKDF (reference sequence). This CDR3 is CATSRRGGGTDTQYF. The CDR3 coding sequence is TGTGCCACCAGCAGGCGGGGGGGCGGTACAGATACGCAGTATTTT.